The clone carrying this T cell receptor beta chain occurred a few times. The antigen is not known. This clone may be a read error of a much larger clone one base away. The sample is drawn from a study of blood T cells in healthy people across ages. Whole-study results and caveats: Unknown donor CMV status possibly confounded expanded clonotype changes.

With a J-beta primer mix and a sample-barcoded 5' primer, a second PCR ran 7 to 11 cycles. TCRdb itself ran the 5' RACE reads through MiXCR, one entry per CDR3 protein. The repertoire holds over 550,000 distinct CDR3 sequences, approximately 30% seen once, with around a sixth in the top ten. The sequence was obtained from a woman older than 75 in good health. The sample consisted of blood.

DNA of the CDR3: TGTGCCAGCAGCCAAGACGGGTCTACGTACAATGAGCAGTACTTC. Translating it yields CASSQDGSTYNEQYF. The chain carries TRBV7-3 and TRBJ2-7; D not resolved. There are 15 residues in the CDR3. Germline V gene sequence: CDR1 SGHTA, CDR2 FQGTGA. V gave up 5 bases and J gave up 7 bases, with 21 bases separating them.